Reported below is one TCR beta chain. Its antigen remains unidentified. Looked up from germline, CDR1 is SGDLS and CDR2 is YYNGEE. This CDR3 is 15 amino acids long. V shed 3 bases, J shed 2 bases, and the junction held 4 bases outside the gene matches. The assay was immunoSEQ multiplex PCR, and TCRdb's table has in-frame clones only and misses some. The profile shows some 150,000 clones, roughly 90% of them singletons. The data are from a study of radiation and T cells in renal cell carcinoma. Study-level results: From baseline, blood top tumor clonotypes peaked at 2 weeks post-radiation.

The sample's time point: blood 4 weeks post-SBRT, at nephrectomy. The treatment: 15 Gy SBRT to primary tumor, nephrectomy 4 weeks later. Nephrectomy followed 15 Gy stereotactic body radiation by 4 weeks. Serial blood draws occurred at baseline and 2 and 4 weeks post-SBRT. This renal cell carcinoma was of the clear cell type. The chain recombines TRBV9 with TRBJ2-7; TRBD2 matches 11 bases. This receptor was identified in a woman aged 45-59 years with renal cell carcinoma. The sample in question was blood, obtained from a patient whose treatment included radiotherapy and nephrectomy. CDR3 DNA sequence: TGTGCCAGCAGCGCTCAGACTAGCGGGGCCTACGAGCAGTACTTC. As protein: CASSAQTSGAYEQYF.